This TCR beta chain was sequenced for a study of memory CD4+ T cells and cytomegalovirus serostatus. Single viable CD3+CD4+CD8-CD45RO+ cells were sorted as the memory CD4+ T cells. Data came from immunoSEQ multiplex PCR; TCRdb stores just in-frame clones and leaves some out. The table lists tens of thousands of clones, 70% to 75% of them singletons. The CDR3 totals 15 residues. Germline CDR1 reads SGHTS; CDR2 reads YDEGEE. J lost 2 bases, V lost 4 bases, and 4 bases had no gene match. The chain is built from TRBV5-8 and TRBJ2-3; 10 bases map to TRBD2. The sequence came from an adult in good health and CMV-seropositive. The sequenced sample was memory CD4+ T cells from blood. CDR3 amino acids: CASSKGLAVTDTQYF. For the CDR3, the DNA is TGTGCCAGCAGCAAAGGACTAGCGGTCACAGATACGCAGTATTTT.